These 5 T cell receptor beta chains were sequenced from one sample in a study of blood T cell repertoires in COVID-19 (dated by TCRdb to 2018 to 2020). Library construction relied on the immunoSEQ multiplex PCR assay. TCRdb took over this immuneACCESS table, retaining in-frame rearrangements with V and J assigned. Such tables are incomplete; in checked studies, under half of the missing clones stem from an unresolved V gene, and the remainder is unexplained. This sample gives under 200,000 clones in total; roughly nine tenths of them show up just once. 11% of the sample goes to the ten largest clones. The sample consisted of peripheral blood. Every receptor here comes from a woman in her sixties with COVID-19, enrolled during active disease.

The CDR3 here is CASSYKGVGDEPQHF. DNA of the CDR3: TGTGCCAGCAGTTACAAGGGGGTCGGGGATGAGCCCCAGCATTTT. The chain employs TRBV6-5 and TRBJ1-5; D possibly corresponds to TRBD1 (6 bases). The CDR3 covers 15 residues. Germline V gives CDR1 MNHEY, CDR2 SVGAGI. The V gene lost 2 bases and the J gene lost 8 bases, with 16 bases spanning the gap.

This chain connects TRBV28 to TRBJ2-5; perhaps TRBD2 as D (6 bases). V was trimmed by 5 bases and J by 4 bases, leaving 11 bases between them. The CDR3 length is 13 residues. CDR1 is MDHEN, CDR2 SYDVKM, per germline. DNA for the CDR3: TGTGCCAGCAGTCCCCCCGGGGGAGAGACCCAGTACTTC. This translates into CASSPPGGETQYF.

This clone was recorded once. The rearrangement uses TRBV5-1 and TRBJ2-7; 7 bases are a match to TRBD2. Germline trimming cut 0 bases from V and 2 bases from J; bases unmatched to any gene: 5. The CDR3 contains 15 residues. Germline CDR1 and CDR2: SGHRS and YFSETQ. The CDR3 is CASSLGRELTYEQYF. As DNA, the CDR3 is TGCGCCAGCAGCTTGGGGCGGGAGTTAACCTACGAGCAGTACTTC.

This chain links TRBV5-6 with TRBJ2-2; no definite D call. Deletions cut 5 bases from V and 5 bases from J, with 13 bases between. The CDR3 runs to 14 residues. Germline CDR1 is SGHDT and CDR2 is YYEEEE. The CDR3 is CASSRYLGTGELFF. The CDR3 bases are TGTGCCAGCAGTCGTTACCTCGGGACCGGGGAGCTGTTTTTT.

The V and J genes are TRBV30 and TRBJ2-7; tentative D call: TRBD2 (5 bases). Per germline, CDR1 GTSNPN and CDR2 SVGIG (reference sequence). This CDR3 spans 13 amino acids. The V gene lost 3 bases and the J gene lost 3 bases, with 12 bases spanning the gap. CDR3 bases: TGTGCCTGGAGACCGGGGTCCTACTACGAGCAGTACTTC. This translates into CAWRPGSYYEQYF.